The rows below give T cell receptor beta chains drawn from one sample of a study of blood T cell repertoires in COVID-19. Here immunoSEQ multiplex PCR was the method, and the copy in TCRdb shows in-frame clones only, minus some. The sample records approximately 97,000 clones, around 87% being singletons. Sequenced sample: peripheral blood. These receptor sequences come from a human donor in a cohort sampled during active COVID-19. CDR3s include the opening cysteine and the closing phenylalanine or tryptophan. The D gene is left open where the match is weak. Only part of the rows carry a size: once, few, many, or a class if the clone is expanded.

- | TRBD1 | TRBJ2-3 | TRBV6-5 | TGTGCCAGCAGCCACAGGGGGGATACGCAGTATTTT | CASSHRGDTQYF
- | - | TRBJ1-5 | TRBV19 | TGTGCCAGTAGTATAATCCGCGGCGGCAATCAGCCCCAGCATTTT | CASSIIRGGNQPQHF
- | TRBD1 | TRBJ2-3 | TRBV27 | TGTGCCAGCAATTCATTGGGGGACAGCCATGACGATACGCAGTATTTT | CASNSLGDSHDDTQYF
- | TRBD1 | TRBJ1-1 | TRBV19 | TGTGCCAGTTACCCAGGGGGCGGGGTGAACACTGAAGCTTTCTTT | CASYPGGGVNTEAFF
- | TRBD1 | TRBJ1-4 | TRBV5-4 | TGTGCCAGCAGCAGTGGGACAGACCCAACTAATGAAAAACTGTTTTTT | CASSSGTDPTNEKLFF
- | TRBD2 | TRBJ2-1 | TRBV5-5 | TGTGCCAGCAGCTTACTAGCGGGAGTGTTAAATGAGCAGTTCTTC | CASSLLAGVLNEQFF
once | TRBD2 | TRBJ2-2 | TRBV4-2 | TGTGCCAGCAGCCAAGAAAATGGAAGACTAGCGGGAGCCACCGGGGAGCTGTTTTTT | CASSQENGRLAGATGELFF
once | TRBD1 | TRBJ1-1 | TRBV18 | TGTGCCAGCTCACCATTATTACAGGGGGGGACTGAAGCTTTCTTT | CASSPLLQGGTEAFF
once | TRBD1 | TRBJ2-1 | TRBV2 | TGTGCCAGCGAATCGGGACAGGTCCACAATGAGCAGTTCTTC | CASESGQVHNEQFF
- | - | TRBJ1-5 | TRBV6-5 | TGTGCCAGCAGCCTAGGTGAAGGGGGCAATCAGCCCCAGCATTTT | CASSLGEGGNQPQHF
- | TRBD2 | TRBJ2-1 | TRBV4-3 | TGCGCCAGCAGCCGCTTGACTAGCGGGAGGGGTAATGAGCAGTTCTTC | CASSRLTSGRGNEQFF
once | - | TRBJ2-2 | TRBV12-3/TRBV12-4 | TGTGCCAGCAGCCCACAGGGCACCGGGGAGCTGTTTTTT | CASSPQGTGELFF
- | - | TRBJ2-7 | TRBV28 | TGTGCCAGCAGTCGGAGACCGAGCTCCTACGAGCAGTACTTC | CASSRRPSSYEQYF
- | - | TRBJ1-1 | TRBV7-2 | TGTGCCAGCAGCTTCTCCAGTTACATGAACACTGAAGCTTTCTTT | CASSFSSYMNTEAFF
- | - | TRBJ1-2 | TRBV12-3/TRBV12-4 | TGTGCCAGCAGTTTACGGGGGGTAGGGGGCTACACCTTC | CASSLRGVGGYTF
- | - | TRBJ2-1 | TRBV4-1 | TGCGCCAGCAGCCCCAACCCCAGTACCTACAATGAGCAGTTCTTC | CASSPNPSTYNEQFF
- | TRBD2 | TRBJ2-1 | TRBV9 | TGTGCCAGCACTGCTAATTCCACCTCGGGACTAGCGGGAGGCACCTACAATGAGCAGTTCTTC | CASTANSTSGLAGGTYNEQFF